This T cell receptor beta chain originates from a study of CD8 T cells in ankylosing spondylitis. This clonotype has only a few counts. The antigen is unknown. Findings and limits, study-wide: There was a TCR beta motif, made of several highly homologous variants, that appeared characteristic of ankylosing spondylitis blood. There were earlier reports of some motif variants in reactive arthritis synovial fluid and blood.

Germline CDR1 is MNHEY and CDR2 is SMNVEV (reference sequence). Germline trimming cut 5 bases from V and 6 bases from J; bases unmatched to any gene: 9. There are 16 residues in the CDR3. The authors made TCR beta libraries by quantitative 5'-RACE with molecular barcodes. TCRdb fed the 5' RACE reads into MiXCR, producing one record per CDR3 protein. Of 250,000 to 350,000 distinct CDR3 sequences listed, 6.5% to 10% were seen once; the top ten hold about 15%. The sequenced sample consisted of blood, either unsorted or a sorted T cell fraction (not recorded which). The chain joins TRBV27 to TRBJ1-5; 11 bases line up with TRBD1. The receptor's source is a male donor with ankylosing spondylitis. The CDR3, as DNA: TGTGCCAGCAGTCCCTGGACAGGGGGCGTATCTCAGCCCCAGCATTTT. As protein: CASSPWTGGVSQPQHF.